Each of the 21 T cell receptor beta chains below was sequenced from the same sample in a study of blood T cells in healthy people across ages. A J-beta primer mix and a sample-barcoded 5' primer were used in a second PCR of about 6 to 12 cycles. TCRdb re-analysed the 5' RACE reads in MiXCR, keeping a single row per CDR3 protein. The top ten hold 23% of the sample, which has around 2 million distinct CDR3 sequences, 35% to 50% seen once. The sample consisted of blood. All receptors come from a human donor in good health.

The rearrangement joins TRBV20-1 to TRBJ1-5; D is unresolved. In germline, CDR1 is DFQATT, CDR2 SNEGSKA (reference sequence). Trimming removed 1 base at V and 4 bases at J, with 11 bases between. The CDR3 loop spans 14 amino acids. The CDR3 here is CSARGPFENQPQHF. In nucleotides, the CDR3 is TGCAGTGCTAGAGGTCCCTTCGAGAATCAGCCCCAGCATTTT.

The chain recombines TRBV20-1 with TRBJ1-5; possibly TRBD1 for D (5 bases). Germline V gene data show CDR1 as DFQATT and CDR2 as SNEGSKA (reference sequence). The CDR3 extends over 14 amino acids. V lost 1 base, J lost 7 bases, and 14 bases lay in between. This CDR3 reads CSARAGRQGQPQHF. CDR3 nucleotide sequence: TGCAGTGCTAGAGCGGGCAGGCAGGGACAGCCCCAGCATTTT.

This chain connects TRBV3-1 to TRBJ2-3; no firm D call. Germline CDR1 and CDR2: LGHDT and YNNKEL (reference sequence). The CDR3 consists of 12 residues. V lost 3 bases and J lost 4, with 5 bases in between. The CDR3 loop is CASSHLADTQYF. The DNA for the CDR3 is TGTGCCAGCAGCCACTTAGCAGATACGCAGTATTTT.

The chain links TRBV12-3 or TRBV12-4 to TRBJ2-1; possibly TRBD1 for D (6 bases). The V end was cut by 5 bases, the J end by 4 bases, with 15 bases between. The CDR3 has 15 residues. The CDR3 spells CASSAWDKEYNEQFF. In DNA form, the CDR3 reads TGTGCCAGCAGTGCTTGGGACAAAGAATACAATGAGCAGTTCTTC.

The CDR3 loop is CASSQSVLAGGNEQFF. The CDR3 bases are TGTGCCAGCAGCCAATCGGTACTAGCGGGCGGGAATGAGCAGTTCTTC. The gene calls are TRBV14 and TRBJ2-1; 9 nucleotides line up with TRBD2. The trim removed 2 bases at V and 7 bases at J, leaving 9 bases unmatched. In germline, CDR1 is SGHDN, CDR2 FVKESK. This CDR3 spans 16 amino acids. Together with reference TRBV14 and TRBJ2-1, the CDR3 gives the full variable domain: EAGVTQFPSHSVIEKGQTVTLRCDPISGHDNLYWYRRVMGKEIKFLLHFVKESKQDESGMPNNRFLAERTGGTYSTLKVQPAELEDSGVYFCASSQSVLAGGNEQFFGPGTRLTVL.

This clonotype was counted only a few times. V gene TRBV10-3 combines with J gene TRBJ2-4, with no clear D. The CDR3 is 15 amino acids. Germline V gives CDR1 ENHRY, CDR2 SYGVKD. The germline V and J ends were trimmed by 3 bases and 5 bases, with 14 bases remaining between them. This CDR3 reads CAISEEARYENIQYF. The CDR3 nucleotides are TGTGCCATCAGTGAAGAGGCCAGATATGAAAACATTCAGTACTTC.

For this clonotype: Its ends do not fully match the called genes, so a read error is possible. The CDR3 spells CPISQLPGLAGGQVNEQFF. CDR3 bases: TGTCCCATCAGTCAACTCCCGGGACTAGCGGGGGGTCAGGTCAATGAGCAGTTCTTC. J is TRBJ2-1 and V is TRBV10-3; the match to TRBD2 covers 15 bases. The CDR3 has 19 residues. The germline CDR1 and CDR2 sequences are ENHRY and SYGVKD.

This clonotype was detected many times. J is TRBJ2-7 and V is TRBV7-2; possibly TRBD1 for D (5 bases). This CDR3 spans 15 amino acids. Germline CDR1 reads SGHTA; CDR2 reads FQGNSA. V shed 5 bases and J shed 3 bases, with 17 bases lying between them. The DNA of the CDR3 is TGTGCCAGCAGCCGATTGGACACTGGACGCTACGAGCAGTACTTC. Translated: CASSRLDTGRYEQYF. Variable domain in full (rest from reference TRBV7-2 and TRBJ2-7): GAGVSQSPSNKVTEKGKDVELRCDPISGHTALYWYRQSLGQGLEFLIYFQGNSAPDKSGLPSDRFSAERTGGSVSTLTIQRTQQEDSAVYLCASSRLDTGRYEQYFGPGTRLTVT.

This clonotype was detected only a few times. V and J are TRBV7-6 and TRBJ2-5; 9 bases match TRBD1. The CDR3 totals 14 residues. The germline CDR1 and CDR2 sequences are SGHVS and FNYEAQ. Trimming took 6 bases from V and 5 from J; bases not matched to a gene: 7. The CDR3 nucleotides are TGTGCCAGCAGTCGGACAGGGGCCCGCGAGACCCAGTACTTC. Its protein is CASSRTGARETQYF.

The chain couples TRBV20-1 to TRBJ2-7; the D gene is possibly TRBD1 (5 bases). Matching the DNA end better, TRBJ2-5 makes the J call doubtful. Germline V gives CDR1 DFQATT, CDR2 SNEGSKA (reference sequence). CDR3 length: 14 residues. The CDR3 spells CSADGDTIRGTQYF. The DNA of the CDR3 is TGCAGTGCCGATGGAGACACAATAAGGGGGACCCAGTACTTC.

The V and J genes are TRBV7-2 and TRBJ1-4; 7 nucleotides align to TRBD1. Germline CDR1 is SGHTA and CDR2 is FQGNSA. The length of the CDR3 is 13 residues. Germline trimming cut 4 bases from V and 11 bases from J; bases unmatched to any gene: 7. CDR3 coding DNA: TGTGCCAGCAGCTCCGGAGTGGGACAGAAACTGTTTTTT. It codes for CASSSGVGQKLFF.

The rearrangement joins TRBV18 to TRBJ2-5, with a tentative D call TRBD1 (6 bases). The DNA matches TRBJ2-7 better at its end, which makes the J call doubtful. The germline V gene has CDR1 KGHSH and CDR2 LQKENI. The CDR3 runs to 14 residues. The CDR3 spells CASSPERGWNEQYF. The CDR3 region has the DNA TGTGCCAGCTCACCAGAAAGGGGGTGGAACGAGCAGTACTTC.

This clonotype has a handful of counts. J is TRBJ1-2 and V is TRBV11-2, with D hard to call. Trimming cost V 4 bases and J 4 bases, with 13 bases left between them. CDR3 length: 14 amino acids. Germline V gives CDR1 SGHAT, CDR2 FQNNGV. In nucleotides, the CDR3 is TGTGCCAGCAGCTCAAGTAGCTGGGGCTATGGCTACACCTTC. This translates into CASSSSSWGYGYTF.

To note about this clonotype: At one end the junction does not follow the germline gene, possibly because of a read error. The CDR3 region has the DNA TGTGCCAGCAGCTTAGGAAGGGGAGAGACCCGGTACTTC. Residues: CASSLGRGETRYF. The chain is built from TRBV7-2 and TRBJ2-5; either TRBD1 or TRBD2 may fit D (5 bases each). This CDR3 region has 13 residues. CDR1 is SGHTA, CDR2 FQGNSA, per germline.

The chain uses TRBV6-5 and TRBJ2-4, with TRBD1 identical over 7 bases. The tail of the sequence fits TRBJ2-7 better, so the J call may be wrong. Germline loops: CDR1 MNHEY, CDR2 SVGAGI. The length of the CDR3 is 16 residues. CDR3 nucleotides: TGTGCCAGCAGTTACTCGACGGGACAGCGATTCTACGAGCAGTACTTC. It translates to CASSYSTGQRFYEQYF.

The gene calls are TRBV20-1 and TRBJ2-3; possibly TRBD2 for D (6 bases). V lost 3 bases and J 3 bases, leaving 13 bases between the germline ends. CDR1 is DFQATT, CDR2 SNEGSKA, per germline (reference sequence). CDR3 size: 14 residues. CDR3 amino acids: CSASTSWLTDTQYF. CDR3 DNA sequence: TGCAGTGCTAGTACTAGCTGGTTGACAGATACGCAGTATTTT.

This sequence joins TRBV12-3 or TRBV12-4 and TRBJ1-5; D unclear. The CDR3 runs to 15 residues. The V and J ends lost 4 bases and 0 bases respectively, with 10 bases between them. The CDR3 DNA sequence: TGTGCCAGCAGTTCAATCCTGGATAGCAATCAGCCCCAGCATTTT. Its translation is CASSSILDSNQPQHF.

This clonotype was observed a handful of times. V and J are TRBV4-3 and TRBJ2-5; D remains unclear. Trimming pared 4 bases from V and 2 bases from J, leaving 17 bases between. The CDR3 is 16 residues long. The V gene's germline CDR1 is LGHNA and CDR2 YSLEER. The DNA for the CDR3 is TGCGCCAGCAGCCCATTCGGCAGGTGGTCTCAAGAGACCCAGTACTTC. Encoded protein: CASSPFGRWSQETQYF.

CDR3 bases: TGTGCCAGCAGCCGCAGGGGGCTGAACACTGAAGCTTTCTTT. Translating it yields CASSRRGLNTEAFF. The J gene is TRBJ1-1, the V gene TRBV7-6; TRBD1 matches 8 bases. The CDR3 consists of 14 residues. Losses at the gene ends were 5 bases for V and 0 bases for J; bases not matched to a gene: 2. Germline values: CDR1 SGHVS, CDR2 FNYEAQ.

This clonotype was observed many times. Mismatch with germline at one junction end may stem from a read error. The CDR3 spells CASSLGQGAQPQHF. DNA for the CDR3: TGTGCCAGCAGCCTAGGACAGGGTGCTCAGCCCCAGCATTTT. The chain recombines TRBV5-1 with TRBJ1-5; 8 positions match TRBD1. The CDR3 is made up of 14 amino acids. Germline V gives CDR1 SGHRS, CDR2 YFSETQ.

This clonotype was observed a handful of times. The V call is TRBV7-2, the J call TRBJ2-1, with unresolved D. The CDR3 loop spans 14 amino acids. Germline V gene lookup returns CDR1 SGHTA and CDR2 FQGNSA. Trimming pared 8 bases from V and 6 bases from J, leaving 17 bases between. The CDR3 spells CASSPGGYPNEQFF. CDR3 DNA: TGTGCCAGCTCCCCGGGCGGCTATCCCAATGAGCAGTTCTTC.